These T cell receptor beta chains were read from a single sample in a study of immune evolution from preneoplasia to lung adenocarcinoma. Sequenced by immunoSEQ multiplex PCR; TCRdb stores in-frame clones only, minus some. The sample lists more than 12,000 clones; roughly 86% were seen once. The sample comprised FFPE minimally invasive lung adenocarcinoma tissue. The origin of the receptors is a person aged 55 to 79 with lung adenocarcinoma. CDR3s include the opening cysteine and the closing phenylalanine or tryptophan. Fields, in order: D gene, V gene, clone size, J gene, CDR3 DNA, CDR3 protein. The D gene is left open where the match is weak. Not every row has a clone size; where given, it reads once, few, many or a size class.

D gene: .
V gene: TRBV28
clone size: .
J gene: TRBJ2-7
CDR3 DNA: TGTGCCAGCAGCCCCTCCTACCCCAGATACGAGCAGTACTTC
CDR3 protein: CASSPSYPRYEQYF

D gene: .
V gene: TRBV7-3
clone size: .
J gene: TRBJ2-7
CDR3 DNA: TGTGCCAGCAGCGAAGTAGGTGGACAGGGAGGGGAGCAGTACTTC
CDR3 protein: CASSEVGGQGGEQYF

D gene: .
V gene: TRBV28
clone size: .
J gene: TRBJ2-2
CDR3 DNA: TGTGCCAGCAGTTTATTAATTATCTCGCAGGGGAACACCGGGGAGCTGTTTTTT
CDR3 protein: CASSLLIISQGNTGELFF

D gene: .
V gene: TRBV4-3
clone size: .
J gene: TRBJ2-7
CDR3 DNA: TGCGCCAGCAGCCAAGAAGGCGGCGGACTACCCTACGAGCAGTACTTC
CDR3 protein: CASSQEGGGLPYEQYF

D gene: .
V gene: TRBV28
clone size: once
J gene: TRBJ2-7
CDR3 DNA: TGTGCCAGCAGTTTATGGGTCGACGAGCAGTACTTC
CDR3 protein: CASSLWVDEQYF

D gene: .
V gene: TRBV19
clone size: once
J gene: TRBJ2-5
CDR3 DNA: TGTGCCAGTAGTATAGCGGCGGTGGGGGGAGAGACCCAGTACTTC
CDR3 protein: CASSIAAVGGETQYF

D gene: .
V gene: TRBV6-4
clone size: .
J gene: TRBJ1-2
CDR3 DNA: TGTGCCAGCAGTGACTCGAAATCCGAGGCCATGTATGGCTACACCTTC
CDR3 protein: CASSDSKSEAMYGYTF

D gene: .
V gene: TRBV6-5
clone size: .
J gene: TRBJ1-6
CDR3 DNA: TGTGCCAGCCGAGGGGGGGGAGATAATTCACCCCTCCACTTT
CDR3 protein: CASRGGGDNSPLHF

D gene: .
V gene: TRBV27
clone size: .
J gene: TRBJ1-1
CDR3 DNA: TGTGCCAGCAGTTTCCGGGGCTTCACTGAAGCTTTCTTT
CDR3 protein: CASSFRGFTEAFF

D gene: .
V gene: TRBV4-3
clone size: .
J gene: TRBJ1-4
CDR3 DNA: TGCGCCAGCAGCCAGGGGACGGCTTCAACTAATGAAAAACTGTTTTTT
CDR3 protein: CASSQGTASTNEKLFF

D gene: .
V gene: TRBV5-6
clone size: .
J gene: TRBJ2-7
CDR3 DNA: TGTGCCAGCAGCTTGGCCGGCAGGGTCCACGAGCAGTACTTC
CDR3 protein: CASSLAGRVHEQYF

D gene: .
V gene: TRBV2
clone size: .
J gene: TRBJ1-2
CDR3 DNA: TGTGCCAGCAGTGCCACAGACTTTGGCGGCTACACCTTC
CDR3 protein: CASSATDFGGYTF

D gene: .
V gene: TRBV19
clone size: .
J gene: TRBJ2-7
CDR3 DNA: TGTGCCAGTAGCAAGACCAGGGTCTACGAGCAGTACTTC
CDR3 protein: CASSKTRVYEQYF

D gene: TRBD2
V gene: TRBV11-1
clone size: .
J gene: TRBJ2-7
CDR3 DNA: TGTGCCAGCAGCGCCGCCGGGACTAGCTACGAGCAGTACTTC
CDR3 protein: CASSAAGTSYEQYF

D gene: .
V gene: TRBV29-1
clone size: once
J gene: TRBJ2-1
CDR3 DNA: TGCAGCGTTGAGGTGGGTGCAGGAACCAATGAGCAGTTCTTC
CDR3 protein: CSVEVGAGTNEQFF

D gene: .
V gene: TRBV19
clone size: .
J gene: TRBJ2-2
CDR3 DNA: TGTGCCAGTAGTAGCGGGACAGCGAACACCGGGGAGCTGTTTTTT
CDR3 protein: CASSSGTANTGELFF

D gene: .
V gene: TRBV5-5
clone size: .
J gene: TRBJ2-3
CDR3 DNA: TGTGCCAGCAGCCCCGGGGACATCCCTAGCACAGATACGCAGTATTTT
CDR3 protein: CASSPGDIPSTDTQYF

D gene: TRBD1
V gene: TRBV28
clone size: .
J gene: TRBJ2-2
CDR3 DNA: TGTGCCAGCAGTCCCAGACAGGGGATGGGAACCGGGGAGCTGTTTTTT
CDR3 protein: CASSPRQGMGTGELFF

D gene: .
V gene: TRBV4-1
clone size: .
J gene: TRBJ2-1
CDR3 DNA: TGCGCCAGCAGCCAAGATCCTCCAGGGAGCTCCTACAATGAGCAGTTCTTC
CDR3 protein: CASSQDPPGSSYNEQFF

D gene: .
V gene: TRBV7-9
clone size: .
J gene: TRBJ1-1
CDR3 DNA: TGTGCCAGCAGCTTAGAGGCAGGGCCAGCTTTCTTT
CDR3 protein: CASSLEAGPAFF

D gene: .
V gene: TRBV18
clone size: .
J gene: TRBJ2-1
CDR3 DNA: TGTGCCAGCTCAGCGCAGGGGTATGCGGACAATGAGCAGTTCTTC
CDR3 protein: CASSAQGYADNEQFF

D gene: .
V gene: TRBV5-1
clone size: few
J gene: TRBJ2-7
CDR3 DNA: TGCGCCAGCAGCTTGGCTTGGGGGGGCCCCGACGAGCAGTACTTC
CDR3 protein: CASSLAWGGPDEQYF

D gene: .
V gene: TRBV7-2
clone size: .
J gene: TRBJ1-4
CDR3 DNA: TGTGCCAGCAGCTTACGGGGTTATGAAAAACTGTTTTTT
CDR3 protein: CASSLRGYEKLFF

D gene: .
V gene: TRBV30
clone size: .
J gene: TRBJ1-5
CDR3 DNA: TGTGCCTGGACCAGGGACCTCAATCAGCCCCAGCATTTT
CDR3 protein: CAWTRDLNQPQHF

D gene: .
V gene: TRBV11-2
clone size: once
J gene: TRBJ2-5
CDR3 DNA: TGTGCCAGCAGCTTACTCGGCAGGGAAGAGACCCAGTACTTC
CDR3 protein: CASSLLGREETQYF

D gene: .
V gene: TRBV18
clone size: once
J gene: TRBJ1-1
CDR3 DNA: TGTGCCAGCTCTCCCTCGGCGGGGCTGAACACTGAAGCTTTCTTT
CDR3 protein: CASSPSAGLNTEAFF

D gene: .
V gene: TRBV19
clone size: .
J gene: TRBJ2-5
CDR3 DNA: TGTGCCAGTAGTATAGCCCCCGGAGGAGAGACCCAGTACTTC
CDR3 protein: CASSIAPGGETQYF

D gene: TRBD1
V gene: TRBV5-4
clone size: few
J gene: TRBJ1-1
CDR3 DNA: TGTGCCAGCAGATTAATCGGGACAGCGAACACTGAAGCTTTCTTT
CDR3 protein: CASRLIGTANTEAFF

D gene: .
V gene: TRBV27
clone size: .
J gene: TRBJ2-1
CDR3 DNA: TGTGCCAGCAGTTATCGGCTCTACAATGAGCAGTTCTTC
CDR3 protein: CASSYRLYNEQFF

D gene: .
V gene: TRBV28
clone size: .
J gene: TRBJ2-1
CDR3 DNA: TGTGCCAGCAGCCTTGGTCGGCAGTTCTTC
CDR3 protein: CASSLGRQFF

D gene: .
V gene: TRBV28
clone size: .
J gene: TRBJ1-1
CDR3 DNA: TGTGCCAGCAGTTTGGGCCCTGAAGCTTTCTTT
CDR3 protein: CASSLGPEAFF

D gene: .
V gene: TRBV19
clone size: .
J gene: TRBJ1-1
CDR3 DNA: TGTGCCTGCATTCGGCCAGGGCGGAACACTGAAGCTTTCTTT
CDR3 protein: CACIRPGRNTEAFF

D gene: TRBD2
V gene: TRBV9
clone size: .
J gene: TRBJ2-5
CDR3 DNA: TGTGCCAGCAGCGTGGGACTAGCGGACCAAGAGACCCAGTACTTC
CDR3 protein: CASSVGLADQETQYF

D gene: TRBD1
V gene: TRBV18
clone size: .
J gene: TRBJ1-5
CDR3 DNA: TGTGCCAGCTCACTCGGACAGGGAGGCAATCAGCCCCAGCATTTT
CDR3 protein: CASSLGQGGNQPQHF

D gene: .
V gene: TRBV6-5
clone size: .
J gene: TRBJ1-3
CDR3 DNA: TGTGCCAGCAGCATTAGTTACACCATATATTTT
CDR3 protein: CASSISYTIYF

D gene: .
V gene: TRBV7-6
clone size: once
J gene: TRBJ2-3
CDR3 DNA: TGTGCCAGCAGCTTAGTCCCCAGGGGGGGAGGGGATACGCAGTATTTT
CDR3 protein: CASSLVPRGGGDTQYF

D gene: .
V gene: TRBV7-2
clone size: .
J gene: TRBJ1-5
CDR3 DNA: TGTGCCAGCAGCTTAGCCCGGAATCAGCCCCAGCATTTT
CDR3 protein: CASSLARNQPQHF

D gene: .
V gene: TRBV5-8
clone size: few
J gene: TRBJ2-7
CDR3 DNA: TGTGCCAGCAGCTTGATCGGGGGCTACGAGCAGTACTTC
CDR3 protein: CASSLIGGYEQYF

D gene: .
V gene: TRBV5-4
clone size: .
J gene: TRBJ2-5
CDR3 DNA: TGTGCCAGCAGCCAGTGGACAGACCAAGAGACCCAGTACTTC
CDR3 protein: CASSQWTDQETQYF

D gene: TRBD1
V gene: TRBV4-1
clone size: few
J gene: TRBJ2-6
CDR3 DNA: TGCGCCAGCAGCCCACCGGGACAGGGGCTCGGTGGGGCCAACGTCCTGACTTTC
CDR3 protein: CASSPPGQGLGGANVLTF

D gene: .
V gene: TRBV6-5
clone size: .
J gene: TRBJ2-7
CDR3 DNA: TGTGCCAGCAGGCGGGGGCTTAACTACGAGCAGTACTTC
CDR3 protein: CASRRGLNYEQYF

D gene: .
V gene: TRBV28
clone size: .
J gene: TRBJ2-7
CDR3 DNA: TGTGCCAGCAGTTTAACGGGCCGAGGGGGGTACGAGCAGTACTTC
CDR3 protein: CASSLTGRGGYEQYF

D gene: TRBD1
V gene: TRBV27
clone size: .
J gene: TRBJ2-3
CDR3 DNA: TGTGCCAGCAGTAAGCGACAGGGGGCCAGCACAGATACGCAGTATTTT
CDR3 protein: CASSKRQGASTDTQYF

D gene: .
V gene: TRBV7-2
clone size: .
J gene: TRBJ1-2
CDR3 DNA: TGTGCCAGCAGCCGGGGGACGATAAGAGGCTATGGCTACACCTTC
CDR3 protein: CASSRGTIRGYGYTF

D gene: TRBD2
V gene: TRBV10-3
clone size: .
J gene: TRBJ2-7
CDR3 DNA: TGTGCCACAGCGGGGGGGGCCTACGAGCAGTACTTC
CDR3 protein: CATAGGAYEQYF

D gene: .
V gene: TRBV27
clone size: .
J gene: TRBJ2-7
CDR3 DNA: TGTGCCAGCAAGGGACAAACCTACGAGCAGTACTTC
CDR3 protein: CASKGQTYEQYF

D gene: .
V gene: TRBV19
clone size: .
J gene: TRBJ1-3
CDR3 DNA: TGTGCCAGTAGCCGACGAGGTGTTGGGGCTGGAAACACCATATATTTT
CDR3 protein: CASSRRGVGAGNTIYF

D gene: .
V gene: TRBV6-5
clone size: .
J gene: TRBJ1-1
CDR3 DNA: TGTGCCAGCGGCATTCGGGGGGCTGAAGCTTTCTTT
CDR3 protein: CASGIRGAEAFF

D gene: TRBD1
V gene: TRBV5-8
clone size: .
J gene: TRBJ1-2
CDR3 DNA: TGTGCCAGCATCTCACAGGGGGAATATGGCTACACCTTC
CDR3 protein: CASISQGEYGYTF

D gene: .
V gene: TRBV6-1
clone size: once
J gene: TRBJ2-2
CDR3 DNA: TGTGCCAGCAAGAGGACGCTCAACACCGGGGAGCTGTTTTTT
CDR3 protein: CASKRTLNTGELFF

D gene: .
V gene: TRBV4-1
clone size: .
J gene: TRBJ1-4
CDR3 DNA: TGCGCCAGCGCAAAGACTGGGCTGAAAAATGAAAAACTGTTTTTT
CDR3 protein: CASAKTGLKNEKLFF